This TCR beta chain was observed in a study of shared T cell receptors in the human thymus. Produced via immunoSEQ multiplex PCR; TCRdb's table is partial and in-frame only. The sample carries some 660,000 clones, about 89% recorded once. Per the germline V gene, CDR1 is SQVTM and CDR2 is ANQGSEA. Trimming removed 7 bases from V and 0 bases from J, with 18 bases in between. CDR3 length: 15 amino acids. In addition, the sample was reused for a study of human thymus T cells.

The chain has TRBV29-1 and TRBJ1-1; perhaps TRBD1 as D (5 bases). Source material: thymocytes. This clonotype was obtained from a boy under two years old with a congenital heart defect. CDR3 sequence: CSAAGGTVMNTEAFF. As DNA, the CDR3 is TGCAGCGCAGCCGGGGGTACAGTCATGAACACTGAAGCTTTCTTT.